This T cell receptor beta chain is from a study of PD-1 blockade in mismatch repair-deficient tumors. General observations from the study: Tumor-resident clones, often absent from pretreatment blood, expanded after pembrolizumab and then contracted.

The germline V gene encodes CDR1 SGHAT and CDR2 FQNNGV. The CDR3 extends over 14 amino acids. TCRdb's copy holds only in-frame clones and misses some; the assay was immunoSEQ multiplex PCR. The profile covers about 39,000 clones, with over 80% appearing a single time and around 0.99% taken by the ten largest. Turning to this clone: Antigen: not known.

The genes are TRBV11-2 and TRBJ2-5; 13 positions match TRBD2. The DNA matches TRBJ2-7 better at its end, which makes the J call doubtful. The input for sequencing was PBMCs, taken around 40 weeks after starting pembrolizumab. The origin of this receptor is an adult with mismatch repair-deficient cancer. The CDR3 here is CASSTSGRAYEQYF. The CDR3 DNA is TGTGCCAGCAGCACTAGCGGGAGGGCCTACGAGCAGTACTTC.